This T cell receptor (beta chain) was sequenced for a study of T cells in Graves' hyperthyroidism and ophthalmopathy. Regarding the study as a whole: Most clonotypes expanded in thyroid above 0.001 were likewise present in blood.

The investigators amplified TCR beta CDR3 regions from RNA transcripts. With the HTBI primer set, the TCR CDR3 went through a first round of RT-PCR. MiXCR, run by TCRdb on the multiplex PCR reads, gives a single entry per CDR3 protein. The table has about 350,000 distinct CDR3 sequences, roughly 13% seen once. Diagnosis of hyperthyroidism was new in patients aged 18 to 65, and its duration was under 2 months. In germline, CDR1 is DFQATT, CDR2 SNEGSKA (reference sequence). CDR3 length: 13 amino acids. Note on this clonotype: No antigen is known for it. An end of the junction differs from the germline gene, which may be a read error.

The sequencing input was blood. The rearrangement uses TRBV20-1 and TRBJ1-2, with 8 positions matching TRBD1. The source of this sequence is a woman aged 25 to 39 with Graves' hyperthyroidism. CDR3 bases: TGCAGTGCTGGAGATGGGACAGGAGTCGGCTACACCTTC. It specifies CSAGDGTGVGYTF.